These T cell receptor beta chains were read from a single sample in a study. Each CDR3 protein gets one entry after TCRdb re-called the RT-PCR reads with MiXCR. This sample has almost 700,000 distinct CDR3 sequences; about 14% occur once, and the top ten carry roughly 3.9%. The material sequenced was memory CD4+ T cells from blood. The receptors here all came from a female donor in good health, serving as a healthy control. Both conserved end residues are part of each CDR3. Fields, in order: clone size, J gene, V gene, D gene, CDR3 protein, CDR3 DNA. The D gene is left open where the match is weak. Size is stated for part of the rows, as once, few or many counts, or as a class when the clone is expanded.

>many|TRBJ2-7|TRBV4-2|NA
CASSQDLGAEPYEQYF
TGTGCCAGCAGCCAAGATCTGGGGGCAGAACCCTACGAGCAGTACTTC
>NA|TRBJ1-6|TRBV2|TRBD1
CATPGQGVNSPLHF
TGTGCCACTCCGGGACAGGGGGTTAATTCACCCCTCCACTTT
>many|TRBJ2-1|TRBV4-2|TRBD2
CASSQDWGRALNEQFF
TGTGCCAGCAGCCAAGATTGGGGGAGGGCCTTGAATGAGCAGTTCTTC
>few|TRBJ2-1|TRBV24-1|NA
CATSHAGPSYNEQFF
TGTGCCACCAGTCACGCGGGACCTTCCTACAATGAGCAGTTCTTC
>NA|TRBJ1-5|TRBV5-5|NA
CASSIQGPYSNQPQHF
TGTGCCAGCAGCATTCAGGGGCCCTATAGCAATCAGCCCCAGCATTTT
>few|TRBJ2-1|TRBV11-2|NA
CASSLRLDYNEQFF
TGTGCCAGCAGCTTAAGACTAGACTACAATGAGCAGTTCTTC
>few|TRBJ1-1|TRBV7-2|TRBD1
CASSLTGEGYTEAFF
TGTGCCAGCAGCTTAACAGGGGAGGGTTACACTGAAGCTTTCTTT
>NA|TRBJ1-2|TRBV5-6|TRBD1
CASSPGAGTGGFYGYTF
TGTGCCAGCAGCCCCGGGGCCGGGACAGGGGGTTTCTATGGCTACACCTTC
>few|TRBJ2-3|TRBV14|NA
CASSQWVSTDTQYF
TGTGCCAGCAGCCAATGGGTGAGCACAGATACGCAGTATTTT
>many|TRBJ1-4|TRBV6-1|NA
CASSDSPGTAEKLFF
TGTGCCAGCAGTGACTCCCCGGGGACGGCTGAAAAACTGTTTTTT
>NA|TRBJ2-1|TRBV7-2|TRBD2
CASSPGTSGVYNEQFF
TGTGCCAGCAGCCCAGGAACTAGCGGGGTCTACAATGAGCAGTTCTTC
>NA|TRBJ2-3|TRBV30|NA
CAWEEDTQYF
TGTGCCTGGGAGGAAGATACGCAGTATTTT
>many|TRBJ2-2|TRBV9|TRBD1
CASSVGQGRGELFF
TGTGCCAGCAGCGTAGGACAGGGGCGCGGGGAGCTGTTTTTT
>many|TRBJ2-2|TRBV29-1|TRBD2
CSVARLANSNTGELFF
TGCAGCGTGGCCCGACTAGCGAACTCGAACACCGGGGAGCTGTTTTTT
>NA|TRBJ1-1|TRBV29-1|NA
CIGTRGASTEAFF
TGCATAGGGACTAGGGGGGCAAGCACTGAAGCTTTCTTT
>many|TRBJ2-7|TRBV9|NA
CASSVRSVPYEQYF
TGTGCCAGCAGCGTTCGTAGCGTTCCCTACGAGCAGTACTTC
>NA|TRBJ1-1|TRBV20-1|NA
CRGSTPGRGNTEAFF
TGCAGAGGTTCAACCCCGGGACGGGGGAACACTGAAGCTTTCTTT
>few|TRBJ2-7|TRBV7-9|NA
CASSASEAGQYF
TGTGCCAGCAGCGCCTCTGAGGCCGGGCAGTACTTC
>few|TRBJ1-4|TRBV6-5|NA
CASSYRYSTNEKLFF
TGTGCCAGCAGTTACAGATACTCAACTAATGAAAAACTGTTTTTT
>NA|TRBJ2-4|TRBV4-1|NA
CASSQDVGRQYF
TGCGCCAGCAGCCAAGACGTTGGAAGACAGTACTTC
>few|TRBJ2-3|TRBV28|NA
CASSPSSVGDTQYF
TGTGCCAGCAGTCCCTCTTCGGTTGGCGATACGCAGTATTTT
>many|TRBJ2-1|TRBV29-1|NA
CSVVTGLAQFF
TGCAGCGTTGTAACGGGACTGGCGCAGTTCTTC
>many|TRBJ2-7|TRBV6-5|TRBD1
CASSLQGAGEQYF
TGTGCCAGCAGTCTACAGGGGGCCGGCGAGCAGTACTTC
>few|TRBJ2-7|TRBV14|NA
CASSPIDSSEQYF
TGTGCCAGCAGCCCAATTGACAGTTCCGAGCAGTACTTC
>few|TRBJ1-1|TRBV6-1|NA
CASSPDKNTEAFF
TGTGCCAGCAGCCCAGACAAGAACACTGAAGCTTTCTTT
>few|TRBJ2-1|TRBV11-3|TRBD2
CASSLAPSGRANEQFF
TGTGCCAGCAGCTTAGCCCCTAGCGGGAGGGCCAATGAGCAGTTCTTC
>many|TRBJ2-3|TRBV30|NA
CAQGKGRTADTQYF
TGTGCCCAGGGGAAGGGAAGGACCGCAGATACGCAGTATTTT
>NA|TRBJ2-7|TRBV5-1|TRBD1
CASSPGGGTGASYEQYF
TGCGCCAGCAGCCCCGGGGGGGGGACAGGGGCCTCCTACGAGCAGTACTTC
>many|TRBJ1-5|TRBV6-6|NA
CASSPGVQPQHF
TGTGCCAGCAGTCCCGGGGTTCAGCCCCAGCATTTT
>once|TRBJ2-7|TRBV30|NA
CEWSALGLAKKEQYF
TGTGAATGGAGTGCCCTGGGACTGGCTAAAAAAGAGCAGTACTTC
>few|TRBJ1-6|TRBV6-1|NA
CASSEAGGDDYNSPLHF
TGTGCCAGCAGTGAAGCTGGGGGGGACGACTATAATTCACCCCTCCACTTT
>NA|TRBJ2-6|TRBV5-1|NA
CASSWEDGTGANVLTF
TGCGCCAGCAGTTGGGAGGACGGGACAGGGGCCAACGTCCTGACTTTC
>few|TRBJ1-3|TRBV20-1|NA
CSATTLSGNTIYF
TGCAGTGCTACAACACTTTCTGGAAACACCATATATTTT
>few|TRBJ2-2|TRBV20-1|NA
CSAGRGQDTGELFF
TGCAGCGCCGGCCGGGGGCAGGACACCGGGGAGCTGTTTTTT
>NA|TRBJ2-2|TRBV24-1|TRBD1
CATMTGADTGELFF
TGTGCCACCATGACAGGGGCGGACACCGGGGAGCTGTTTTTT
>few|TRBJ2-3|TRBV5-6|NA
CASRSGRASPQYF
TGTGCCAGCAGGTCAGGGCGGGCGTCCCCGCAGTATTTT
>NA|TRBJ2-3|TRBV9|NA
CASSDTRVVGTDTQYF
TGTGCCAGCAGCGACACTAGAGTTGTTGGCACAGATACGCAGTATTTT
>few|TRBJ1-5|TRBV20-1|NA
CSASETQNQPQHF
TGCAGTGCTAGTGAGACACAGAATCAGCCCCAGCATTTT
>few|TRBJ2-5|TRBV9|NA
CASSSSPLETQYF
TGTGCCAGCAGTTCTTCCCCGCTGGAGACCCAGTACTTC
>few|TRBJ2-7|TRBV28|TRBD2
CATRLAGPPSYEQYF
TGTGCCACACGACTAGCGGGGCCGCCGTCCTACGAGCAGTACTTC
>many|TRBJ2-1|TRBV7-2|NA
CASSLDTLPYNEQFF
TGTGCCAGCAGCTTGGACACCTTACCTTACAATGAGCAGTTCTTC
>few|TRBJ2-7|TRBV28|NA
CASRGKGYEQYF
TGTGCCAGCAGGGGTAAGGGTTACGAGCAGTACTTC
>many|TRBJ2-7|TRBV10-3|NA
CAISESAGQTYEQYF
TGTGCCATCAGTGAGTCGGCCGGACAGACATACGAGCAGTACTTC
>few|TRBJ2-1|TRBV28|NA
CASTRTARQFF
TGTGCCAGCACCCGGACAGCGAGGCAGTTCTTC
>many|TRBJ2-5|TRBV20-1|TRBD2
CSARDPSGSRETQYF
TGCAGTGCTAGAGATCCTAGCGGGAGCAGAGAGACCCAGTACTTC
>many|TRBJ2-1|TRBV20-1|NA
CSASRGGGNEQFF
TGCAGTGCTTCCCGCGGGGGCGGGAATGAGCAGTTCTTC
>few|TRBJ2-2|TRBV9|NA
CASSPTQETGELFF
TGTGCCAGCAGCCCGACACAGGAGACCGGGGAGCTGTTTTTT
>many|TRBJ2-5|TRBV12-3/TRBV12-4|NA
CASGLRDVGTQYF
TGTGCCAGCGGTCTAAGAGATGTAGGGACCCAGTACTTC
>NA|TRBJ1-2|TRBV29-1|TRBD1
CSGGTSGTGGKYGYTF
TGCAGCGGTGGAACCTCCGGGACAGGGGGGAAATATGGCTACACCTTC
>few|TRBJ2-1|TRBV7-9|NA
CASSPSAGPPADEQFF
TGTGCCAGCAGCCCATCTGCCGGGCCCCCGGCGGATGAGCAGTTCTTC
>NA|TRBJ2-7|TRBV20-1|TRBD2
CSARKGLAGSEQYF
TGCAGTGCTAGAAAGGGACTAGCTGGCAGCGAGCAGTACTTC
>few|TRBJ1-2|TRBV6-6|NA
CASSWAAERNGYTF
TGTGCCAGCAGTTGGGCGGCGGAAAGGAATGGCTACACCTTC
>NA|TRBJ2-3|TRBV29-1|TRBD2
CSVEGGRGADTQYF
TGCAGCGTTGAGGGTGGTCGGGGGGCAGATACGCAGTATTTT
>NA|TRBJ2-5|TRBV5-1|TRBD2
CASSSGPGHFGLAGEKTQYF
TGCGCCAGCAGCTCGGGACCGGGACACTTTGGACTAGCGGGGGAAAAGACCCAGTACTTC
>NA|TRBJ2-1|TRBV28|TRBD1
CASSSSGRGTGTFF
TGTGCCAGCAGTTCTTCTGGGCGAGGGACAGGGACGTTCTTC
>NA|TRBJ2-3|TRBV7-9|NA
CASSPGGALPDTQYF
TGTGCCAGCAGCCCGGGCGGGGCCCTTCCAGATACGCAGTATTTT
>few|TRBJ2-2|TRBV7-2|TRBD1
CASRNSGTGVGELFF
TGTGCCAGCAGAAACTCCGGGACAGGGGTCGGGGAGCTGTTTTTT
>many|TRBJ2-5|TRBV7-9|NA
CASVAANQETQYF
TGTGCCAGCGTCGCGGCGAACCAAGAGACCCAGTACTTC
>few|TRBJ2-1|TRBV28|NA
CASSLFSLNEQFF
TGTGCCAGCAGTTTATTTTCCCTCAATGAGCAGTTCTTC